Detailed here is one T cell receptor (beta chain). The target antigen is unknown. Trimming pared 5 bases from V and 5 bases from J, leaving 16 bases between. This CDR3 is 15 amino acids long. Germline-derived CDR1 and CDR2 are LNHDA and SQIVND (reference sequence). This record comes from a study of CD8 T cells in Susac syndrome. Across the study: Treatment at blood withdrawal was none, corticosteroids, or intravenous immunoglobulin alone in Susac syndrome patients. Study findings and constraints: No clonal expansion appeared among CD4+ T cells in Susac patients.

TEMRA cells were FACS-enriched, and CD8+ and CD4+ T cells were isolated negatively. The RNA, about 0.45 to 1 ug, was put through reverse transcription using random hexamers. Amplification of TCR beta CDR3 across 54 Vbeta and 13 Jbeta was performed with immunoSEQ multiplex PCR. TCRdb ran MiXCR on the immunoSEQ multiplex PCR reads and lists one entry per CDR3 protein. Of about 180,000 distinct CDR3 sequences in the sample, around 94% were seen once. V usage is TRBV19 and J usage is TRBJ1-5; D is perhaps TRBD1 (6 bases). The sequenced material came from CD4+ T cells from PBMCs. The origin of this receptor is a human donor with Susac syndrome. In DNA form, the CDR3 reads TGTGCCAGTAGTCCACAGGGACGGATCGATCAGCCCCAGCATTTT. It codes for CASSPQGRIDQPQHF.